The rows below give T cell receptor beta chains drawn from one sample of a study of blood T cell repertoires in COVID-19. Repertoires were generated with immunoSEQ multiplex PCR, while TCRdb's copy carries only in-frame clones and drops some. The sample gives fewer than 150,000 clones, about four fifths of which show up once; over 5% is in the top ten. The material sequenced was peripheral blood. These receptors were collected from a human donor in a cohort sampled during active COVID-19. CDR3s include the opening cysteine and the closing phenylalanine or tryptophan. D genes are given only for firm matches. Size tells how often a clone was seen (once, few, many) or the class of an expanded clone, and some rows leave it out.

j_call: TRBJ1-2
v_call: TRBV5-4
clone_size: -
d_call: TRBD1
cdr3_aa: CASSLGGQGNYGYTF
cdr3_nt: TGTGCCAGCAGCTTAGGAGGACAGGGAAACTATGGCTACACCTTC

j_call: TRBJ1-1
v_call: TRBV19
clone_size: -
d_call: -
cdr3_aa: CASSPQSVQPGTEAFF
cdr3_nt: TGTGCCAGTAGTCCCCAGTCTGTACAGCCAGGGACTGAAGCTTTCTTT

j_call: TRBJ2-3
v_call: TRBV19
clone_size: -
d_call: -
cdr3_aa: CASSIDGGGSLTDTQYF
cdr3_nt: TGTGCCAGTAGTATAGATGGTGGCGGCAGCCTCACAGATACGCAGTATTTT

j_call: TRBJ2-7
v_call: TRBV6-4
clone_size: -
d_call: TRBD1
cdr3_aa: CAGRDRWVHEQYF
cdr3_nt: TGTGCCGGAAGGGACAGGTGGGTCCACGAGCAGTACTTC

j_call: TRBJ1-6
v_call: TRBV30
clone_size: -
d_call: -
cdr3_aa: CAWTSSSYNSPLHF
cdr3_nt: TGTGCCTGGACGTCGAGCTCCTATAATTCACCCCTCCACTTT

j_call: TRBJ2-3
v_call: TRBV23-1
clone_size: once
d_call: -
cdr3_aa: CASSQSLAGQYTQYF
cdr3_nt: TGCGCCAGCAGTCAATCATTGGCAGGCCAATATACGCAGTATTTT

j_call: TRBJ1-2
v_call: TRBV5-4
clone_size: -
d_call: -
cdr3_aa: CASSLQGGYGYTF
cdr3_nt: TGTGCCAGCAGCTTGCAGGGAGGCTATGGCTACACCTTC

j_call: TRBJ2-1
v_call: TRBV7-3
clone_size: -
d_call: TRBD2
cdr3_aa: CASSRAGGPNEQFF
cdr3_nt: TGTGCCAGCAGCAGAGCGGGGGGGCCGAATGAGCAGTTCTTC

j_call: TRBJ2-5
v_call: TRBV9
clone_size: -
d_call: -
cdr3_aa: CASSVAGGETQYF
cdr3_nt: TGTGCCAGCAGCGTAGCTGGAGGGGAGACCCAGTACTTC

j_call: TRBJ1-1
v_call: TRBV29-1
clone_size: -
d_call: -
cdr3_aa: CSVEDRGPGVNTEAFF
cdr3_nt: TGCAGCGTTGAAGATCGGGGTCCGGGGGTGAACACTGAAGCTTTCTTT

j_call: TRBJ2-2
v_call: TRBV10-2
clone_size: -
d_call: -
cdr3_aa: CASSLLDTGELFF
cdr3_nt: TGCGCCAGCAGCCTATTGGACACCGGGGAGCTGTTTTTT

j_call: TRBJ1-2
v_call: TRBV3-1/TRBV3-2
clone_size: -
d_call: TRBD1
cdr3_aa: CASSQRQGSGYTF
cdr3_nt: TGTGCCAGCAGCCAAAGACAGGGGTCTGGCTACACCTTC

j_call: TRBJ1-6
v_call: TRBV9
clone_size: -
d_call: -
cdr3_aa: CASSVGSGIASDSPLHF
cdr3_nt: TGTGCCAGCAGCGTAGGGTCAGGGATCGCGTCTGATTCACCCCTCCACTTT